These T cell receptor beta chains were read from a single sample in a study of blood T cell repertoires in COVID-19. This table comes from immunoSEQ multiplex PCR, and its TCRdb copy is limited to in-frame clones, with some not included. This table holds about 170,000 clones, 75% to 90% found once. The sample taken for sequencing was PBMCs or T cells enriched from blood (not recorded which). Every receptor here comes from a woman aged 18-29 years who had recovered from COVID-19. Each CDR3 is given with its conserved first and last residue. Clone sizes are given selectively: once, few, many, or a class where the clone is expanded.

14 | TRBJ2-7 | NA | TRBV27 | CATGLGRGTYEQYF
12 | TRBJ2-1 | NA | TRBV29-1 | CSVDRGYNEQFF
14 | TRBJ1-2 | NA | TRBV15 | CATSATGLAYGYTF
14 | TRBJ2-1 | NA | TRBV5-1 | CASSPRTSYNEQFF
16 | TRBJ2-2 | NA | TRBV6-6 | CASSYRRTRNTGELFF
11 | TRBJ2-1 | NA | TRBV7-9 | CATKGGSEQFF
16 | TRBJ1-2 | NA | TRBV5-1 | CASSSVTGGLDYGYTF
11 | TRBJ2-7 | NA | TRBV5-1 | CASSSHYEQYF
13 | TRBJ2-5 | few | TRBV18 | CASSPGVFETQYF
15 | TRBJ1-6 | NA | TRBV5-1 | CASASRTVDNSPLHF
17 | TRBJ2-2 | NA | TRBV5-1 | CASSTSLAGMRTGELFF
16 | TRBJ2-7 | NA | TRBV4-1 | CASSQQRAGGRYEQYF
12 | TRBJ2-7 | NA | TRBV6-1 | CASSDGSLEQYF
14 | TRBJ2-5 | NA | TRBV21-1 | CASSERYPRETQYF
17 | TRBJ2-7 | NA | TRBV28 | CASSLWTSGSGNYEQYF
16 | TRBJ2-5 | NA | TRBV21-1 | CASSKVSYRYQETQYF
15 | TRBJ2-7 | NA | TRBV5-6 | CASSLGQGMPYEQYF
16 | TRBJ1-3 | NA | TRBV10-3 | CAISNVERNSGNTIYF
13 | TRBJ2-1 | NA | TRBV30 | CAWSSGTNNEQFF
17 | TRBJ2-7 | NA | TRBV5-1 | CASSLDPSSSQRDEQYF
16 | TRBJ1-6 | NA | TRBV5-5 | CASSSTAGQFNSPLHF
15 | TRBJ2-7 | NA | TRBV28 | CASSLWGTGSYEQYF
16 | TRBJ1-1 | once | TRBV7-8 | CASSLGASGMNTEAFF
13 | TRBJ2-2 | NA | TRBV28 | CATYRGAYGELFF
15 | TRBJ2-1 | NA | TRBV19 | CASSIFRDSNNEQFF
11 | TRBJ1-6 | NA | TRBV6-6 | CASSYQSPLHF
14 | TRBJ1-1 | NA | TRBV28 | CASSFGRENTEAFF
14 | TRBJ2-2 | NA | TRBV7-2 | CASSPTSGTGELFF
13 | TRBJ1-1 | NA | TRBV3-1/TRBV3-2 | CASSLERNTEAFF
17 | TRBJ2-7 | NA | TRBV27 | CASSSGLAGARPYEQYF
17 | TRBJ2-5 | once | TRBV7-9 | CASSALGRTGDQETQYF
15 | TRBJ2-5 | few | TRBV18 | CASSPSRAGEETQYF
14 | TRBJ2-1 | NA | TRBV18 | CASSQSTGRIGQFF
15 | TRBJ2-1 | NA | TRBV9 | CASSPGTRTYNEQFF
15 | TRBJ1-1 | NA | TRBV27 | CASSLSAGADTEAFF
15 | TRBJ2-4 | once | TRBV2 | CASSDQGIAKNIQYF
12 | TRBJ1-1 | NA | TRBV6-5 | CASSTGGLEAFF
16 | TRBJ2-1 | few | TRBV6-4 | CASSRTDGSGYNEQFF
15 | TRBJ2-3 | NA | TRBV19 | CASSMGQGLIDTQYF
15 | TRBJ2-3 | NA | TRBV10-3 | CAISEGGGSTDTQYF
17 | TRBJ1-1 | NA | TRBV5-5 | CASSLAFAGEKNTEAFF
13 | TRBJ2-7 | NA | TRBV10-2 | CASSWTSIYEQYF
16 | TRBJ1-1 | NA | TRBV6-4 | CASSEVAGQSDTEAFF
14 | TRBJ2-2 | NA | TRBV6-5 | CASTQVRWTGELFF
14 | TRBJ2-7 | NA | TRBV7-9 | CASSPERVPPEQYF
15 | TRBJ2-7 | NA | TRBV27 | CASSFRAGGPYEQYF
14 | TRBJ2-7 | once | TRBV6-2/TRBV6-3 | CASSYSGSSYEQYF
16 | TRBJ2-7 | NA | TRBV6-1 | CASSEAPGTRTHEQYF
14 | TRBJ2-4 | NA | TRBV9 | CASSPGTGKNIQYF
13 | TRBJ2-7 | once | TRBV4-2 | CASSQQGRYEQYF
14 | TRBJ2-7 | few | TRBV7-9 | CASSIGQGFYEQYF